The present T cell receptor beta chain was sequenced within a study of T cell changes during pregnancy in multiple sclerosis. The data were produced by immunoSEQ multiplex PCR, yet TCRdb's version contains in-frame clones alone and is incomplete. Here the sample spans 45,000 to 55,000 clones, around 92% being singletons. Looked up from germline, CDR1 is SEHNR and CDR2 is FQNEAQ (reference sequence). V dropped 3 bases and J dropped 2 bases, with 12 bases sitting between them. CDR3 length: 15 amino acids. The sequences come from peripheral blood, collected after pregnancy. The genes are TRBV7-9 and TRBJ2-3; TRBD2 might be the D (6 bases). The clonotype originates from a female donor with multiple sclerosis, enrolled in a pregnancy study. DNA for the CDR3: TGTGCCAGCAGCTTTTCCGGGGGATACACAGATACGCAGTATTTT. Translation: CASSFSGGYTDTQYF.